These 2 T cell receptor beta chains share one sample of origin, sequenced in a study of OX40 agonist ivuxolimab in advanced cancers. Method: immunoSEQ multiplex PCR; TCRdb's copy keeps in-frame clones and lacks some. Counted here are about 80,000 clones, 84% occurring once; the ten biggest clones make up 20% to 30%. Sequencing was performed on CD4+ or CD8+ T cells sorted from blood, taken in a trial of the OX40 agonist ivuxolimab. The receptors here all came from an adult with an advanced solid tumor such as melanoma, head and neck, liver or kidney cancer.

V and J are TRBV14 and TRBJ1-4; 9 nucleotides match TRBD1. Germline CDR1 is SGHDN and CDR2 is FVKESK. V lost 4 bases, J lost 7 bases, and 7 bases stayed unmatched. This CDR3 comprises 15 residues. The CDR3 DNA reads TGTGCCAGCAGCCTTACAGGGGGCGGGGGTGAAAAACTGTTTTTT. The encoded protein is CASSLTGGGGEKLFF. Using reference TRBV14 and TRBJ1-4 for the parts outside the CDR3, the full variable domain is EAGVTQFPSHSVIEKGQTVTLRCDPISGHDNLYWYRRVMGKEIKFLLHFVKESKQDESGMPNNRFLAERTGGTYSTLKVQPAELEDSGVYFCASSLTGGGGEKLFFGSGTQLSVL.

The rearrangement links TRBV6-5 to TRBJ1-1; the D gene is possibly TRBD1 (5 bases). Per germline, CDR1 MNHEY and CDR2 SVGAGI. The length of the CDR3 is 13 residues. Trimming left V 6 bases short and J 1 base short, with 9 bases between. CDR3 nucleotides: TGTGCCAGCAGACCGCAGGGGAACACTGAAGCTTTCTTT. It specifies CASRPQGNTEAFF.